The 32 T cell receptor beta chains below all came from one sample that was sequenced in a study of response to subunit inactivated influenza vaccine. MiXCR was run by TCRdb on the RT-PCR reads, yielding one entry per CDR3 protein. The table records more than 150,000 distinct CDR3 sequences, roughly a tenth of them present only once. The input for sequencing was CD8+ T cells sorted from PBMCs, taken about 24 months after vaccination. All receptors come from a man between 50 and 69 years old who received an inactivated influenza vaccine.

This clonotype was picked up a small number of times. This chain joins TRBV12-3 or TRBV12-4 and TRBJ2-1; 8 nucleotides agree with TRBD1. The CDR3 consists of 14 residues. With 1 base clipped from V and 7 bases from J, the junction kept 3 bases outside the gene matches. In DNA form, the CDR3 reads TGTGCCAGCAGTTTAGGGCAGGGGGCGAATGAGCAGTTCTTC. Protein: CASSLGQGANEQFF.

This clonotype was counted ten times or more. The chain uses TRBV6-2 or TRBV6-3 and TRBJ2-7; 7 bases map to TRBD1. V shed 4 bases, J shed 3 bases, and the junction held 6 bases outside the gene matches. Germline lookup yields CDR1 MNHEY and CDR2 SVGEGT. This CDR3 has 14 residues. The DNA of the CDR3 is TGTGCCAGCAGTTGGGGGACAGCTCTCTACGAGCAGTACTTC. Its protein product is CASSWGTALYEQYF.

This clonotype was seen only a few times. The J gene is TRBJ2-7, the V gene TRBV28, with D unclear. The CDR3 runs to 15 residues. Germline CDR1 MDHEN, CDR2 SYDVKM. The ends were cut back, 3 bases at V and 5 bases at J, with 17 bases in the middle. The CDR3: CASSFLRSGRNEQYF. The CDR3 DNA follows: TGTGCCAGCAGTTTCCTCCGGTCAGGAAGGAACGAGCAGTACTTC.

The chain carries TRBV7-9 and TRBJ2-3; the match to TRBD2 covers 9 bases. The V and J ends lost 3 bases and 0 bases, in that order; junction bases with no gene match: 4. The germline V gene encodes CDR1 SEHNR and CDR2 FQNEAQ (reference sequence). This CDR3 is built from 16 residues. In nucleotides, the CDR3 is TGTGCCAGCAGCTTCTACCTAGCGGGGAGCACAGATACGCAGTATTTT. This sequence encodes CASSFYLAGSTDTQYF.

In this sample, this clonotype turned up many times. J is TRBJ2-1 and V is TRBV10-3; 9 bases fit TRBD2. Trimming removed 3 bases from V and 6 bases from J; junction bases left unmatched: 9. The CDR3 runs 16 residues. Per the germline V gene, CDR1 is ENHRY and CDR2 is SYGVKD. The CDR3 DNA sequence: TGTGCCATCAGTGATAATGCGGGAGGGCCGCGCAATGAGCAGTTCTTC. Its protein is CAISDNAGGPRNEQFF.

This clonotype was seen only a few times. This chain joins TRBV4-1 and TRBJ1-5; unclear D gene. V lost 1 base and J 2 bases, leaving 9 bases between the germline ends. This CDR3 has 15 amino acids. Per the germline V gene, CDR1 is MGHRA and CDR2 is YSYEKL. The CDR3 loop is CASSQVRSGNQPQHF. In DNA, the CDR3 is TGCGCCAGCAGCCAAGTTAGGTCGGGCAATCAGCCCCAGCATTTT.

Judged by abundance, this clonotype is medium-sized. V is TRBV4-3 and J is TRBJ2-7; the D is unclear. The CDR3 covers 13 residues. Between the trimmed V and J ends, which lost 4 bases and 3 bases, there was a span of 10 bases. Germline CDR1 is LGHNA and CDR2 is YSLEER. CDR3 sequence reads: CASSPYLDYEQYF. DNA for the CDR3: TGCGCCAGCAGCCCATACTTAGACTACGAGCAGTACTTC.

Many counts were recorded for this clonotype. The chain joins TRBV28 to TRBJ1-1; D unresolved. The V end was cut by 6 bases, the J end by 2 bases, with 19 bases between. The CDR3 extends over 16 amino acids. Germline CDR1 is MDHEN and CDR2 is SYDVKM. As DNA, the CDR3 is TGTGCCAGCAGGACTCTAGACACGAATATTAACACTGAAGCTTTCTTT. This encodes CASRTLDTNINTEAFF.

The chain's CDR3 is CASSDITRENTEAFF. CDR3 bases: TGTGCCAGCAGTGACATAACGAGAGAGAACACTGAAGCTTTCTTT. The gene calls are TRBV25-1 and TRBJ1-1; no reliable D call. Trimming removed 3 bases at V and 1 base at J, with 12 bases between. CDR3 length: 15 amino acids. Germline V gene data show CDR1 as MGHDK and CDR2 as SYGVNS.

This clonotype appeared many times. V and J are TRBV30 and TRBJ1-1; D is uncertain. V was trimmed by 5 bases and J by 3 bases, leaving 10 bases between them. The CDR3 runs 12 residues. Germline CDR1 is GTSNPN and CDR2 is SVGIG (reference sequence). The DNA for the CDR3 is TGTGCCTGGGACGCATATTACACTGAAGCTTTCTTT. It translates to CAWDAYYTEAFF.

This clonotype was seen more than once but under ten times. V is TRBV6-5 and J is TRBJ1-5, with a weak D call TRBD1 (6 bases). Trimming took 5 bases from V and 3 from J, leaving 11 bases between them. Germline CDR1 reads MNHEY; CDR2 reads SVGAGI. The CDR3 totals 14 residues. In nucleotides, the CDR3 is TGTGCCAGCAGTCTCGACAGGACCAATCAGCCCCAGCATTTT. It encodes CASSLDRTNQPQHF.

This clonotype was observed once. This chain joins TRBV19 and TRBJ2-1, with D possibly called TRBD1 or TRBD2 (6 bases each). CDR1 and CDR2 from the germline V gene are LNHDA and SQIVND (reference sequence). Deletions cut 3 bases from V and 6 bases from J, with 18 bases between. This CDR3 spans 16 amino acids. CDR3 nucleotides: TGTGCCAGTAGTATTACCGTGGGGGGCGGATTCAATGAGCAGTTCTTC. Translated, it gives CASSITVGGGFNEQFF.

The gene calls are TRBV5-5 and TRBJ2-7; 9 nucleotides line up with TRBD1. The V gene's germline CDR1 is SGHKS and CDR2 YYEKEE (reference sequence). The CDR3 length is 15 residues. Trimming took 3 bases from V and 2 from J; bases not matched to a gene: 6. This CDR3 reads CASSSSDRGPYEQYF. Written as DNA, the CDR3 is TGTGCCAGCAGCTCTTCGGACAGGGGACCCTACGAGCAGTACTTC.

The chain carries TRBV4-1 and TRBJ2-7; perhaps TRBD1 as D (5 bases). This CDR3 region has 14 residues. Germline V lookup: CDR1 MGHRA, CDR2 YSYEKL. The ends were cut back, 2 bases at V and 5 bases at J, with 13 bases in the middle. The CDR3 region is CASSQFQGSNEQYF. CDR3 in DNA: TGCGCCAGCAGCCAATTTCAGGGTTCCAACGAGCAGTACTTC.

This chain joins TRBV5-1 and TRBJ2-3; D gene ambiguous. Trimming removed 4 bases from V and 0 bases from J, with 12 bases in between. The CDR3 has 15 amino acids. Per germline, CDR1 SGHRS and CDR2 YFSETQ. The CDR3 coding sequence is TGCGCCAGCAGCCCGGAGAGCCCTAGCACAGATACGCAGTATTTT. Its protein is CASSPESPSTDTQYF.

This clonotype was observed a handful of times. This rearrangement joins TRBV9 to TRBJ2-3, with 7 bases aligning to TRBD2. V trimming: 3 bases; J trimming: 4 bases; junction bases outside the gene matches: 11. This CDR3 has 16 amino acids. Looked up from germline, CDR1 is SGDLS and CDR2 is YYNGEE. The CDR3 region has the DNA TGTGCCAGCAGCGCCGGCGGCGGGAGTTGGGCAGATACGCAGTATTTT. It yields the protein CASSAGGGSWADTQYF.

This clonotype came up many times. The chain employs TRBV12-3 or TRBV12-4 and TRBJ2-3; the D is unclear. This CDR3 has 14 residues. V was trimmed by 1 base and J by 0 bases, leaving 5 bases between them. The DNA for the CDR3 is TGTGCCAGCAGTTTAGACAGTAGCACAGATACGCAGTATTTT. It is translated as CASSLDSSTDTQYF.

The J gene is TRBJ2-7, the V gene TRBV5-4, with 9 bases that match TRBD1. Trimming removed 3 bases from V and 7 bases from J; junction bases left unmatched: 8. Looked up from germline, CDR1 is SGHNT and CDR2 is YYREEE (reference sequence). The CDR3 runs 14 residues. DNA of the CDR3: TGTGCCAGCAGCTGGGGGACAGGGAAGTTAGAGCAGTACTTC. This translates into CASSWGTGKLEQYF.

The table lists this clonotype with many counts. For the CDR3, the DNA is TGTGCCAGCAGCTTAGGGGGGGTTCAACCCCAGCATTTT. Protein sequence: CASSLGGVQPQHF. The chain combines TRBV11-2 with TRBJ1-5, with D possibly being TRBD1 (5 bases). Germline V gene data show CDR1 as SGHAT and CDR2 as FQNNGV. Trimming pared 1 base from V and 10 bases from J, leaving 11 bases between. The CDR3 length is 13 residues.

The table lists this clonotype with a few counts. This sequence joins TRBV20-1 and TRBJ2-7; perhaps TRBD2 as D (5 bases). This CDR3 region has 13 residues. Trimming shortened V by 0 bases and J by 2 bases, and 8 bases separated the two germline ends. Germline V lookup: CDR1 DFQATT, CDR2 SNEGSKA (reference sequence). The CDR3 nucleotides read TGCAGTGCTAGAGACAGGAGGACCTACGAGCAGTACTTC. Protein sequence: CSARDRRTYEQYF.

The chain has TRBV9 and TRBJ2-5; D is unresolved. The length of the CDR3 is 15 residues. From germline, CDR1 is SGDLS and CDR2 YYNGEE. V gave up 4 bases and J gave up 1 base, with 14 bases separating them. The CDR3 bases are TGTGCCAGCAGCCCAGACGTCACAGCCCAAGAGACCCAGTACTTC. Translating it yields CASSPDVTAQETQYF.

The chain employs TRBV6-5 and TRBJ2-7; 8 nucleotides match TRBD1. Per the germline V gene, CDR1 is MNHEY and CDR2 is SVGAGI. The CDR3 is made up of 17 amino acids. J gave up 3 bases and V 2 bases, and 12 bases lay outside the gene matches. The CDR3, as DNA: TGTGCCAGCAGTTACGAGGTACCTGGACAGGGCCTCTACGAGCAGTACTTC. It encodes CASSYEVPGQGLYEQYF.

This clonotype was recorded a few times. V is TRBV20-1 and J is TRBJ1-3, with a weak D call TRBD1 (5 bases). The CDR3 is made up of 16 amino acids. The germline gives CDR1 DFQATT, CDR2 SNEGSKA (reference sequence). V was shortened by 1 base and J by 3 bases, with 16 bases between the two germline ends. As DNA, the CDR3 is TGCAGTGCTAGAGGGGGAGGGGCCTATTATGGAAACACCATATATTTT. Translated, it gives CSARGGGAYYGNTIYF.

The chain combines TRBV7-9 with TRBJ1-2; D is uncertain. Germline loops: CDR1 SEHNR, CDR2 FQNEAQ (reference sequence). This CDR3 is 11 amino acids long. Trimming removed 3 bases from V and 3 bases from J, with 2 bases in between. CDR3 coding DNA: TGTGCCAGCAGCTTTGACTATGGCTACACCTTC. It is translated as CASSFDYGYTF.

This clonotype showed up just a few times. CDR3 sequence reads: CASNPGLSFYGYTF. The DNA for the CDR3 is TGTGCCAGCAATCCTGGGCTCAGCTTCTATGGCTACACCTTC. The V gene is TRBV12-3 or TRBV12-4, the J gene TRBJ1-2; no definite D call. CDR3 length: 14 amino acids. V shed 7 bases and J shed 4 bases, with 16 bases lying between them.

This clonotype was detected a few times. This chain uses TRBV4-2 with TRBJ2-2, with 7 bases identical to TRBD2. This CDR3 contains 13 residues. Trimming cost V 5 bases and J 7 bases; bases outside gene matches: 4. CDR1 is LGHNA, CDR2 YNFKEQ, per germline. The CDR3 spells CASSFTGGGELFF. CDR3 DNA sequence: TGTGCCAGCAGCTTCACGGGAGGCGGGGAGCTGTTTTTT.

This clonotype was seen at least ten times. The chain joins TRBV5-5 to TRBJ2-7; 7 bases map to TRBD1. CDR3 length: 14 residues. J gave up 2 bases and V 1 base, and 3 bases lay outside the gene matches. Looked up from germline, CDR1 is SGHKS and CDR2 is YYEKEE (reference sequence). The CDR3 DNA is TGTGCCAGCAGCTTGACAGGGGAAACCTACGAGCAGTACTTC. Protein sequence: CASSLTGETYEQYF. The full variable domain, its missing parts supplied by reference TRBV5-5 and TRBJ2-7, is DAGVTQSPTHLIKTRGQQVTLRCSPISGHKSVSWYQQVLGQGPQFIFQYYEKEERGRGNFPDRFSARQFPNYSSELNVNALLLGDSALYLCASSLTGETYEQYFGPGTRLTVT.

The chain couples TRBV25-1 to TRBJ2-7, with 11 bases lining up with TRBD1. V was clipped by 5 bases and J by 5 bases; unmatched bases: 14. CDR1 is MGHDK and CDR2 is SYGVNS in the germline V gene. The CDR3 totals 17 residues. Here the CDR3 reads CASSLRPTGTGGDEQYF. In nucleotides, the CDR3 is TGTGCCAGCAGTTTACGACCAACCGGGACAGGGGGAGACGAGCAGTACTTC.

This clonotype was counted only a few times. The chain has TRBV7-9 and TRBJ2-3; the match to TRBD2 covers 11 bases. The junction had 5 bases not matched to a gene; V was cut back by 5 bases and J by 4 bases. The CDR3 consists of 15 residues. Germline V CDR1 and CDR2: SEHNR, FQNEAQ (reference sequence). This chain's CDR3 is CASSPKGLAADTQYF. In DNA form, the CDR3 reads TGTGCCAGCAGCCCCAAGGGACTAGCGGCAGATACGCAGTATTTT.

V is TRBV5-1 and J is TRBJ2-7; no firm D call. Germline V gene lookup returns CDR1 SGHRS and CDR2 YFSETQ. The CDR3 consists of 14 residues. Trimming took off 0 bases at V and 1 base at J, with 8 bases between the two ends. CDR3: CASSLVSESYEQYF. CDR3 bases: TGCGCCAGCAGCTTGGTTTCAGAATCCTACGAGCAGTACTTC. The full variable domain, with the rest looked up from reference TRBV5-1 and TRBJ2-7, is KAGVTQTPRYLIKTRGQQVTLSCSPISGHRSVSWYQQTPGQGLQFLFEYFSETQRNKGNFPGRFSGRQFSNSRSEMNVSTLELGDSALYLCASSLVSESYEQYFGPGTRLTVT.

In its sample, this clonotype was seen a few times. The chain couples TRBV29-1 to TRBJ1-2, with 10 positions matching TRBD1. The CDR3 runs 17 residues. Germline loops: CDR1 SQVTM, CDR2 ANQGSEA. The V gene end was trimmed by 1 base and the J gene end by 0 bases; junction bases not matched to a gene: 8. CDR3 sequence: CSVEGFLDRGTNYGYTF. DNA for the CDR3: TGCAGCGTTGAAGGTTTCCTGGACAGGGGGACTAACTATGGCTACACCTTC.

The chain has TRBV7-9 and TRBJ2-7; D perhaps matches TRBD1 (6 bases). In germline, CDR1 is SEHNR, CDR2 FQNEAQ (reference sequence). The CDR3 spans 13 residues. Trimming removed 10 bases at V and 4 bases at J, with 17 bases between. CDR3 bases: TGTGCCAAGTCACAGGGAGACGGTTACGAGCAGTACTTC. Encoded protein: CAKSQGDGYEQYF.